The 13 T cell receptor beta chains given below trace back to one sample, sequenced in a study of blood T cell repertoires in COVID-19. Assay used: immunoSEQ multiplex PCR; TCRdb lists only in-frame clones, some missing. The table includes fewer than 400,000 clones, 85% detected once. Specimen: peripheral blood. The receptors derive from a woman younger than 30 with acute or convalescent COVID-19.

This chain connects TRBV5-4 to TRBJ2-7, with 7 positions matching TRBD2. The J segment lost 0 bases and the V segment lost 4 bases, leaving 1 base of the junction unmatched. CDR3 length equals 13 residues. The germline V gene encodes CDR1 SGHNT and CDR2 YYREEE (reference sequence). CDR3 sequence: CASSRGSSYEQYF. CDR3 DNA sequence: TGTGCCAGCAGCCGCGGGAGCTCCTACGAGCAGTACTTC.

The chain recombines TRBV4-1 with TRBJ2-5; D might be TRBD2 (6 bases). The CDR3 consists of 14 residues. Trimming left V 1 base short and J 5 bases short, with 11 bases between. Germline V gene data show CDR1 as MGHRA and CDR2 as YSYEKL. The CDR3 DNA follows: TGCGCCAGCAGCCAAGTAGGGACTTGGGAGACCCAGTACTTC. Translating it yields CASSQVGTWETQYF.

The rearrangement uses TRBV5-1 and TRBJ1-4; tentatively, D is TRBD1 (5 bases). The length of the CDR3 is 13 residues. CDR1 SGHRS and CDR2 YFSETQ come from the germline V gene. V was pared by 4 bases and J by 8 bases, with 12 bases between. In nucleotides, the CDR3 is TGCGCCAGCAGCCTGGGGGGAGAGGAAAAACTGTTTTTT. Translation gives CASSLGGEEKLFF.

This clone turned up a few times. The genes are TRBV28 and TRBJ2-7; 8 bases are shared with TRBD1. This CDR3 is 15 amino acids long. Losses at the gene ends were 4 bases for V and 6 bases for J; bases not matched to a gene: 11. Per the germline V gene, CDR1 is MDHEN and CDR2 is SYDVKM. CDR3 in DNA: TGTGCCAGCAGTTCCCTCGGACAGGGCCGCACCGAGCAGTACTTC. Translation: CASSSLGQGRTEQYF. Together with reference TRBV28 and TRBJ2-7, the CDR3 gives the full variable domain: DVKVTQSSRYLVKRTGEKVFLECVQDMDHENMFWYRQDPGLGLRLIYFSYDVKMKEKGDIPEGYSVSREKKERFSLILESASTNQTSMYLCASSSLGQGRTEQYFGPGTRLTVT.

This clone occurred once. The chain recombines TRBV5-5 with TRBJ1-5; 9 nucleotides agree with TRBD1. With V trimmed by 4 bases and J by 4 bases, 6 bases remained unmatched. Germline V gene sequence: CDR1 SGHKS, CDR2 YYEKEE (reference sequence). This CDR3 comprises 15 residues. CDR3 nucleotide sequence: TGTGCCAGCAGCCTGGGGACAGGGTCAAATCAGCCCCAGCATTTT. Its protein is CASSLGTGSNQPQHF.

The chain recombines TRBV29-1 with TRBJ2-2; D unclear. V dropped 4 bases and J dropped 7 bases, with 7 bases sitting between them. The CDR3 is 11 amino acids. The germline V gene has CDR1 SQVTM and CDR2 ANQGSEA. The CDR3 sequence is CSVAGGGELFF. Here the CDR3 DNA reads TGCAGCGTTGCAGGTGGCGGGGAGCTGTTTTTT.

This clone was found a few times. CDR3 sequence reads: CASSGGTNINEKLFF. CDR3 DNA sequence: TGTGCCAGCAGCGGAGGGACCAACATTAATGAAAAACTGTTTTTT. The gene calls are TRBV7-6 and TRBJ1-4; weak D call: TRBD1 (5 bases). Germline-derived CDR1 and CDR2 are SGHVS and FNYEAQ. The germline V and J ends were trimmed by 5 bases and 4 bases, with 14 bases remaining between them. This CDR3 has 15 residues. Supplemented by reference TRBV7-6 and TRBJ1-4, the full variable domain reads GAGVSQSPRYKVTKRGQDVALRCDPISGHVSLYWYRQALGQGPEFLTYFNYEAQQDKSGLPNDRFSAERPEGSISTLTIQRTEQRDSAMYRCASSGGTNINEKLFFGSGTQLSVL.

V usage is TRBV9 and J usage is TRBJ2-3; maybe TRBD2 (6 bases). V lost 2 bases and J lost 1, with 11 bases in between. CDR1 SGDLS and CDR2 YYNGEE come from the germline V gene. The CDR3 extends over 15 amino acids. The CDR3 DNA sequence: TGTGCCAGCAGCGTTGGGGGGATCCGCACAGATACGCAGTATTTT. This codes for CASSVGGIRTDTQYF.

The V and J genes are TRBV5-1 and TRBJ1-1; TRBD1 agrees at 7 bases. The CDR3 is 14 residues long. The V segment lost 3 bases and the J segment 8 bases; nucleotides outside the gene matches: 10. Germline V gene sequence: CDR1 SGHRS, CDR2 YFSETQ. CDR3 in amino acids: CASSSWFAGQEAFF. DNA for the CDR3: TGCGCCAGCAGCTCTTGGTTCGCGGGACAGGAAGCTTTCTTT.

CDR3 DNA: TGTGCCAGCAGCATGAGGTTCGAGACTCGCACAGATACGCAGTATTTT. Protein product: CASSMRFETRTDTQYF. The V and J genes are TRBV28 and TRBJ2-3, with D hard to call. V was trimmed by 6 bases and J by 1 base, leaving 17 bases between them. CDR1 and CDR2 (germline): MDHEN, SYDVKM. The CDR3 is 16 amino acids.

J is TRBJ1-6 and V is TRBV19, with 8 positions matching TRBD1. From germline, CDR1 is LNHDA and CDR2 SQIVND (reference sequence). The CDR3 is made up of 16 amino acids. V lost 3 bases, J lost 8 bases, and 9 bases stayed unmatched. The CDR3 DNA reads as TGTGCCAGTAGTATGTCCCCGGACAGGGAATATTCACCCCTCCACTTT. Protein product: CASSMSPDREYSPLHF.

This rearrangement joins TRBV5-1 to TRBJ1-1; D remains ambiguous. Looked up from germline, CDR1 is SGHRS and CDR2 is YFSETQ. Deletions cut 0 bases from V and 11 bases from J, with 14 bases between. This CDR3 has 13 residues. The CDR3 coding sequence is TGCGCCAGCAGCTTGGATCGCAGCGAGAGGGCTTTCTTT. This translates into CASSLDRSERAFF.

This sequence joins TRBV14 and TRBJ1-1; D uncertain. Germline CDR1 reads SGHDN; CDR2 reads FVKESK. There are 13 residues in the CDR3. The V end lost 4 bases, the J end lost 7 bases, and 13 bases lay between the germline ends. CDR3 region: CASSLVGQDEAFF. CDR3 in DNA: TGTGCCAGCAGCCTTGTGGGTCAGGATGAAGCTTTCTTT.